These 7 T cell receptor beta chains came from one sample sequenced in a study of a mutant IDH1 vaccine in newly diagnosed glioma. Measured with immunoSEQ multiplex PCR; TCRdb has only the in-frame clones, and not every one. The data show 30,000 to 40,000 clones, with approximately 90% seen just once and around 5% held by the top ten. Their antigen targets remain unknown. The time point denotes: week 47, end of study. A 20-mer mutant IDH1 peptide at 300 ug was injected subcutaneously with topical imiquimod. Sequenced here: PBMCs, sampled from a glioma patient whose treatment included an IDH1 peptide vaccine. Receptor source: a woman aged 35 to 49 with glioma.

The count of this clone is one. This rearrangement joins TRBV5-4 to TRBJ2-7; D unresolved. The CDR3 is 13 amino acids. The V end lost 0 bases, the J end lost 3 bases, and 7 bases lay between the germline ends. Looked up from germline, CDR1 is SGHNT and CDR2 is YYREEE (reference sequence). CDR3 sequence: CASSLESGYEQYF. For the CDR3, the DNA is TGTGCCAGCAGCTTGGAGTCGGGCTACGAGCAGTACTTC.

The chain links TRBV6-6 to TRBJ1-5; 10 bases fit TRBD1. Unmatched junction bases numbered 7, after V lost 2 bases and J lost 6 bases. Germline loops: CDR1 MNHNY, CDR2 SVGAGI (reference sequence). The CDR3 extends over 16 amino acids. Written as DNA, the CDR3 is TGTGCCAGCAGTTACACGACAGGGGGCGCGGGTCAGCCCCAGCATTTT. Translated: CASSYTTGGAGQPQHF.

The chain joins TRBV19 to TRBJ1-5; D might be TRBD1 (5 bases). Trimming took 1 base from V and 4 from J, leaving 20 bases between them. CDR3 length: 18 amino acids. CDR1 is LNHDA and CDR2 is SQIVND in the germline V gene (reference sequence). Written as DNA, the CDR3 is TGTGCCAGTAGTATAGTCTGGGACCCGGCGGCCGAAAATCAGCCCCAGCATTTT. Protein: CASSIVWDPAAENQPQHF. Drawing the rest from reference TRBV19 and TRBJ1-5, the complete variable domain is DGGITQSPKYLFRKEGQNVTLSCEQNLNHDAMYWYRQDPGQGLRLIYYSQIVNDFQKGDIAEGYSVSREKKESFPLTVTSAQKNPTAFYLCASSIVWDPAAENQPQHFGDGTRLSIL.

J is TRBJ2-2 and V is TRBV6-1; TRBD2 agrees at 15 bases. CDR3 length: 15 residues. From germline, CDR1 is MNHNS and CDR2 SASEGT. V was clipped by 6 bases and J by 5 bases; unmatched bases: 1. The CDR3 DNA follows: TGTGCCAGCAGGGGGACTAGCGGGGGGACCGGGGAGCTGTTTTTT. It translates to CASRGTSGGTGELFF.

V is TRBV28 and J is TRBJ2-2; tentatively, D is TRBD2 (6 bases). Germline V gives CDR1 MDHEN, CDR2 SYDVKM. This CDR3 region has 17 residues. V was trimmed by 0 bases and J by 6 bases, leaving 17 bases between them. The CDR3 DNA is TGTGCCAGCAGTTTATGGTCTAGCGCGAAGAAAGCCGGGGAGCTGTTTTTT. It translates to CASSLWSSAKKAGELFF.

The CDR3 region is CATSNPGQMNTEAFF. In nucleotides, the CDR3 is TGTGCCACCAGCAACCCGGGACAGATGAACACTGAAGCTTTCTTT. This sequence joins TRBV15 and TRBJ1-1; 7 bases are a match to TRBD1. This CDR3 comprises 15 residues. Germline CDR1 LNHNV, CDR2 YYDKDF (reference sequence). Unmatched junction bases numbered 5, after V lost 4 bases and J lost 0 bases.

J is TRBJ2-1 and V is TRBV2; 10 bases agree with TRBD1. V gave up 5 bases and J gave up 3 bases; unmatched junction bases: 4. Germline assignment: CDR1 SNHLY and CDR2 FYNNEI. The CDR3 consists of 15 residues. The CDR3 sequence: CASSHGQGGYNEQFF. CDR3 coding DNA: TGTGCCAGCAGTCACGGACAGGGGGGCTACAATGAGCAGTTCTTC.